This T cell receptor (beta chain) derives from a study of T cell clonality in common variable immunodeficiency. On this clone: The antigen is not known. The read terminates 3 residues before the CDR3 end, so the remaining end is supplied by the germline J gene.

This CDR3 comprises 13 residues. Trimming removed 6 bases from V and 7 bases from J; junction bases left unmatched: 6. CDR1 is DFQATT, CDR2 SNEGSKA, per germline (reference sequence). Measured with immunoSEQ multiplex PCR; TCRdb has only the in-frame clones, and not every one. Observed in the sample are tens of thousands of clones, none of them singletons. Study results and limitations: CVID subjects had higher TCRbeta clonality than healthy controls, most marked in about a third. Fewer deletions and N-nucleotide insertions were reportedly seen in common variable immunodeficiency TCR beta sequences.

The TCR comes from a human donor with common variable immunodeficiency. Material for sequencing was peripheral blood mononuclear cells. The gene calls are TRBV20-1 and TRBJ1-6; TRBD1 matches at 7 bases. CDR3 sequence reads: CSATGTDNSPLHF. CDR3 DNA, as far as it was read: TGCAGTGCGACCGGGACAGACAATTCACCC.